The sequence of this T cell receptor (beta chain) was determined in a study of regulatory T cells in long-lasting Graves disease. This clonotype has a handful of counts. A read error may account for a junction end that differs from germline. This CDR3 has 13 amino acids. Time point noted: newly diagnosed GD, antithyroid drugs for less than 3 months. TCR sequences were obtained from RNA taken from PBMCs. The TCR beta library used iRepertoire HTBI primers with Arm-PCR amplification of CDR3. TCRdb passed the multiplex PCR reads through MiXCR, listing each CDR3 protein once. The sample lists about 400,000 distinct CDR3 sequences; approximately 16% were seen once. A further study also used this sample, focusing on T cells in Graves' hyperthyroidism and ophthalmopathy.

The origin of this receptor is a woman between 40 and 55 years old with Graves disease. The chain joins TRBV12-3 or TRBV12-4 to TRBJ1-3; D possibly corresponds to TRBD1 (6 bases). Sequenced material: peripheral blood mononuclear cells (PBMCs), taken at new diagnosis, from a patient treated with antithyroid drugs. The CDR3 DNA reads TGTGCCAGCAGTTTGTCTGCGGTCCAGGGGCGCGATTTT. This codes for CASSLSAVQGRDF.